Listed below are T cell receptor beta chains from one sample, sequenced in a study of T cell responses to AZD1222 COVID-19 vaccine. The method was immunoSEQ multiplex PCR; TCRdb's version includes in-frame clones alone and lacks a portion of them. The table includes 93,000 or so clones, roughly 91% detected once. This material consisted of peripheral blood, taken on day 0 of AZD1222 vaccination. These receptors came from an adult in good health. The CDR3 runs from the conserved cysteine through the conserved F or W. Each record gives: clone size, D gene, V gene, J gene, CDR3 DNA, CDR3 protein. D genes are given only for firm matches. Expanded clones are given a class, and other clones once, few, many or no size at all.

clone_size: .
d_call: .
v_call: TRBV6-5
j_call: TRBJ1-1
cdr3_nt: TGTGCCAGCAGTTACGAGATATGGACAGCAGAAGCTTTCTTT
cdr3_aa: CASSYEIWTAEAFF

clone_size: .
d_call: TRBD1
v_call: TRBV5-5
j_call: TRBJ1-1
cdr3_nt: TGTGCCAGCAGCCTGGGACAGGGGTACCCCGGGGTGACTGAAGCTTTCTTT
cdr3_aa: CASSLGQGYPGVTEAFF

clone_size: .
d_call: .
v_call: TRBV12-3/TRBV12-4
j_call: TRBJ1-6
cdr3_nt: TGTGCCAGCAGTTTGTCGGGTCGTTCACCCCTCCACTTT
cdr3_aa: CASSLSGRSPLHF

clone_size: .
d_call: .
v_call: TRBV5-1
j_call: TRBJ2-2
cdr3_nt: TGCGCCAGCAGCTTGGCCGGGGAGAACACCGGGGAGCTGTTTTTT
cdr3_aa: CASSLAGENTGELFF

clone_size: few
d_call: TRBD2
v_call: TRBV28
j_call: TRBJ2-7
cdr3_nt: TGTGCCAGCAGTTTTCTAGGGACTAGCGGGAACCACGAGCAGTACTTC
cdr3_aa: CASSFLGTSGNHEQYF

clone_size: .
d_call: TRBD1
v_call: TRBV19
j_call: TRBJ2-3
cdr3_nt: TGTGCCAGTAGCGAAACAGGACAGGGTGGTCGGGATACGCAGTATTTT
cdr3_aa: CASSETGQGGRDTQYF

clone_size: .
d_call: .
v_call: TRBV28
j_call: TRBJ2-7
cdr3_nt: TGTGCCAGCACCACAGGCTACGAGCAGTACTTC
cdr3_aa: CASTTGYEQYF

clone_size: once
d_call: TRBD1
v_call: TRBV6-5
j_call: TRBJ1-5
cdr3_nt: TGTGCCAGCACACTAGGACAGGGACCTCAGCCCCAGCATTTT
cdr3_aa: CASTLGQGPQPQHF

clone_size: .
d_call: TRBD1
v_call: TRBV19
j_call: TRBJ1-5
cdr3_nt: TGTGCCAGTAGAGGGGGACAGGGAACCCATAGCAATCAGCCCCAGCATTTT
cdr3_aa: CASRGGQGTHSNQPQHF

clone_size: .
d_call: .
v_call: TRBV30
j_call: TRBJ1-2
cdr3_nt: TGTGCCTGGAAAGGCGATTGGGGCTATGGCTACACCTTC
cdr3_aa: CAWKGDWGYGYTF

clone_size: .
d_call: .
v_call: TRBV2
j_call: TRBJ1-2
cdr3_nt: TGTGCCAGCAGTGAATTGGGTAACTATGGCTACACCTTC
cdr3_aa: CASSELGNYGYTF

clone_size: .
d_call: .
v_call: TRBV4-1
j_call: TRBJ2-6
cdr3_nt: TGCGCCAGCAGCCCCCGAGGAGGCGTCCTGACTTTC
cdr3_aa: CASSPRGGVLTF

clone_size: .
d_call: .
v_call: TRBV6-5
j_call: TRBJ1-2
cdr3_nt: TGTGCCAGCAGTTACGACGGAAACTATGGCTACACCTTC
cdr3_aa: CASSYDGNYGYTF

clone_size: .
d_call: .
v_call: TRBV2
j_call: TRBJ1-5
cdr3_nt: TGTGCCAGCAGTAGAACGGGGAGCAATCAGCCCCAGCATTTT
cdr3_aa: CASSRTGSNQPQHF

clone_size: .
d_call: TRBD1
v_call: TRBV5-1
j_call: TRBJ1-1
cdr3_nt: TGCGCCAGCAATATCGGACAGGGAGGGGGAGAAGCTTTCTTT
cdr3_aa: CASNIGQGGGEAFF

clone_size: few
d_call: TRBD2
v_call: TRBV14
j_call: TRBJ2-1
cdr3_nt: TGTGCCAGCAGCCACCACACGGGAGGGAGGAATGAGCAGTTCTTC
cdr3_aa: CASSHHTGGRNEQFF

clone_size: .
d_call: .
v_call: TRBV7-8
j_call: TRBJ1-1
cdr3_nt: TGTGCCAGCAGCTTAGGACAAGTCTGGGGGAACACTGAAGCTTTCTTT
cdr3_aa: CASSLGQVWGNTEAFF

clone_size: .
d_call: .
v_call: TRBV6-6
j_call: TRBJ2-7
cdr3_nt: TGTGCCAGCAAGTTCCTGGGGGAGCAGTACTTC
cdr3_aa: CASKFLGEQYF

clone_size: .
d_call: .
v_call: TRBV28
j_call: TRBJ1-1
cdr3_nt: TGTGCCAGCACCTCAAACACTGAAGCTTTCTTT
cdr3_aa: CASTSNTEAFF

clone_size: .
d_call: .
v_call: TRBV7-8
j_call: TRBJ2-1
cdr3_nt: TGTGCCAGCAGCCTTAGTAGCGGAATAATTTACAATGAGCAGTTCTTC
cdr3_aa: CASSLSSGIIYNEQFF

clone_size: few
d_call: .
v_call: TRBV7-9
j_call: TRBJ1-1
cdr3_nt: TGTGCCAGCAGCTCGAACACTGAAGCTTTCTTT
cdr3_aa: CASSSNTEAFF

clone_size: .
d_call: .
v_call: TRBV3-1/TRBV3-2
j_call: TRBJ1-3
cdr3_nt: TGTGCCAGCAGCGGAACACAGGGACGCTCTGGAAACACCATATATTTT
cdr3_aa: CASSGTQGRSGNTIYF

clone_size: .
d_call: .
v_call: TRBV19
j_call: TRBJ1-1
cdr3_nt: TGTGCCAGTAGTATAAGTTGGACAGCTGCTGAAGCTTTCTTT
cdr3_aa: CASSISWTAAEAFF

clone_size: .
d_call: .
v_call: TRBV20-1
j_call: TRBJ2-3
cdr3_nt: TGCAGTGCTAGAGGGACTAAGGCTTGGTATTTT
cdr3_aa: CSARGTKAWYF